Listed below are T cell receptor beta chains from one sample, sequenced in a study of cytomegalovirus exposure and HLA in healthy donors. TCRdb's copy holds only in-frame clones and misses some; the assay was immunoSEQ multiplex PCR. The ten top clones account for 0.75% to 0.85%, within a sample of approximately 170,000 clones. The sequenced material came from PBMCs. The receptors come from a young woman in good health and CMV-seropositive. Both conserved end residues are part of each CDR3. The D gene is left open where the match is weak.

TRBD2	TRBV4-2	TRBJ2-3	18	TGTGCCAGCAGCCAAGAGGTGCTAGCGGGGGGGCGGGTCTATACGCAGTATTTT	CASSQEVLAGGRVYTQYF
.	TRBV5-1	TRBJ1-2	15	TGCGCCAGCAGCTTGTCGTTCGGTCCCTACTATGGCTACACCTTC	CASSLSFGPYYGYTF
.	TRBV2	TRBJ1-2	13	TGTGCCAGCAGTGTACAGGGTAGTCATGGCTACACCTTC	CASSVQGSHGYTF
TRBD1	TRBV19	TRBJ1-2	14	TGTGCCAGTAGTTTGGACAGGGGTAACTATGGCTACACCTTC	CASSLDRGNYGYTF
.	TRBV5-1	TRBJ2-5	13	TGCGCCAGCTCGGGGGTCCTCGGGGAGACCCAGTACTTC	CASSGVLGETQYF
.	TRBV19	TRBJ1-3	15	TGTGCCAGTAGTATTTCCGGGTCCCCTGGAAACACCATATATTTT	CASSISGSPGNTIYF
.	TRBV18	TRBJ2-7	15	TGTGCCAGCTCACCCACAGGCCCCCTCTCCTACGAGCAGTACTTC	CASSPTGPLSYEQYF
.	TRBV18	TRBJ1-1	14	TGTGCCAGCTCACCCCAGGGAAGGAACACTGAAGCTTTCTTT	CASSPQGRNTEAFF
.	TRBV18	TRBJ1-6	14	TGTGCCAGCTCACCAACCGACAGTTATTCACCCCTCCACTTT	CASSPTDSYSPLHF
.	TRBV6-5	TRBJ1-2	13	TGTGCCAGCAGTTACGCGCCCCACTATGGCTACACCTTC	CASSYAPHYGYTF
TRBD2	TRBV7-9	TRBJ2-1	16	TGTGCCAGCAGCCCCCCAGCGGGGGGGCGGGGCAATGAGCAGTTCTTC	CASSPPAGGRGNEQFF
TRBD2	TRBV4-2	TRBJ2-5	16	TGTGCCAGCAGCCCATCGGCTAGCGGAACTCAAGAGACCCAGTACTTC	CASSPSASGTQETQYF
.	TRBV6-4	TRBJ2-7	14	TGTGCCAGCAGCCCGGACAGACTCACCTACGAGCAGTACTTC	CASSPDRLTYEQYF
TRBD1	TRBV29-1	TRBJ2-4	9	TGCACCCACAGGGGCATTCAGTACTTC	CTHRGIQYF
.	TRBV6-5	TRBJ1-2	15	TGTGCCAGCAGTCTGGACTTGTCCCTCATGGGCGGCTACACCTTC	CASSLDLSLMGGYTF
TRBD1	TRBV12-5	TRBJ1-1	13	TGTGCTAGTGGTGGGACAGCTCGGACTGAAGCTTTCTTT	CASGGTARTEAFF
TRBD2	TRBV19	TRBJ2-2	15	TGTGCCAGTAGGAATAGCGGGAGGTACACCGGGGAGCTGTTTTTT	CASRNSGRYTGELFF
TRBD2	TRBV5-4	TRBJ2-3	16	TGTGCCAGCAGCGAAGGGACTAGCGGGAGCACAGATACGCAGTATTTT	CASSEGTSGSTDTQYF
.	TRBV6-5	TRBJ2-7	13	TGTGCCAGCAGTTCTTCCCCGTGGTTGGGGGGGTACTTC	CASSSSPWLGGYF
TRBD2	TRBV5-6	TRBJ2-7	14	TGTGCCAGCATCCGGAGCGGGACCTCGGGGGAGCAGTACTTC	CASIRSGTSGEQYF
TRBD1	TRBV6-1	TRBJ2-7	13	TGTGCCAGCAGTACGACAGGGGGCTACGAGCAGTACTTC	CASSTTGGYEQYF
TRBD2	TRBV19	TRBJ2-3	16	TGTGCCACTGCACAGGGACTAGCGGGGGGCACAGATACGCAGTATTTT	CATAQGLAGGTDTQYF
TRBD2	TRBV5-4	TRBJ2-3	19	TGTGCCAGCAGCCGCCCCGGGACTAGCGGGAGCCCAAGCACAGATACGCAGTATTTT	CASSRPGTSGSPSTDTQYF
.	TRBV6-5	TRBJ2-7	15	TGTGCCAGCAGTCCTAACAGGGGACTCTCCTACGAGCAGTACTTC	CASSPNRGLSYEQYF
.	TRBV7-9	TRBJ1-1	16	TGTGCCAGCAGCCGCGCAGGAACCTCCCGAGGGACTGAAGCTTTCTTT	CASSRAGTSRGTEAFF
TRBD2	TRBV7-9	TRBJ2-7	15	TGTGCCAGCAGCTTCCGCGGGGGACTCTCCTACGAGCAGTACTTC	CASSFRGGLSYEQYF
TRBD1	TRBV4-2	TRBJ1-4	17	TGTGCCAGCGGGGGGTCGGGACAGCTTGCAACTAATGAAAAACTGTTTTTT	CASGGSGQLATNEKLFF
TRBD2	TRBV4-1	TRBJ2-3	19	TGCGCCAGCAGCCCCTTGGGACTAGCGGGAGTTGGCGGCACAGATACGCAGTATTTT	CASSPLGLAGVGGTDTQYF
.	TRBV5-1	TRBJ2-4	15	TGCGCCAGCAGCTTGGCTGAGGGCGGCAAAAACATTCAGTACTTC	CASSLAEGGKNIQYF
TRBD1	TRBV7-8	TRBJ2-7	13	TGTGCCAGCAGCTGGGACAGTAACTACGAGCAGTACTTC	CASSWDSNYEQYF
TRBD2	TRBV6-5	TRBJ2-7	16	TGTGCCAGCAGTTTCGATCTAGCGGGAGCGAACTACGAGCAGTACTTC	CASSFDLAGANYEQYF
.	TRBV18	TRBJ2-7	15	TGTGCCAGCTCACCTCCGGGACGGGGGACCTTAGAGCAGTACTTC	CASSPPGRGTLEQYF
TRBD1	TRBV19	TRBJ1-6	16	TGTGCCAGTAGTGGGGGACAGCGTGGGGATAATTCACCCCTCCACTTT	CASSGGQRGDNSPLHF
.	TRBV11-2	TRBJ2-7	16	TGTGCCAGCAGCTCCCTCCAGAGGACAGTTCCCTACGAGCAGTACTTC	CASSSLQRTVPYEQYF
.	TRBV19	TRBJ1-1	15	TGTGCCAGTAGTATAGAAAACAGGGATGGAACTGAAGCTTTCTTT	CASSIENRDGTEAFF
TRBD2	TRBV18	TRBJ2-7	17	TGTGCCAGCTCACCAGCGATCACGTCTAGCGGGAGAGTGGGGCAGTACTTC	CASSPAITSSGRVGQYF
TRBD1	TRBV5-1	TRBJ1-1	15	TGCGCCAGCAGCCCGACAGGGGGCTTAGGCACTGAAGCTTTCTTT	CASSPTGGLGTEAFF
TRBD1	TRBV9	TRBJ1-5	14	TGTGCCAGCAGCGTAGGGACAGGGCTTCAGCCCCAGCATTTT	CASSVGTGLQPQHF
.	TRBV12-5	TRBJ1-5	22	TGTGCTAGTGGTTTGCGGCCAACCCCTCCCCCTCCGGGGGTGAATAGCAATCAGCCCCAGCATTTT	CASGLRPTPPPPGVNSNQPQHF
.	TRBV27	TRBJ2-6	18	TGTGCCAGCAGTGGAAACAGGGCCGGCGCTTCTGGGGCCAACGTCCTGACTTTC	CASSGNRAGASGANVLTF
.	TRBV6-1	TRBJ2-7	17	TGTGCCAGCAGTGAATTGGAGGGCTTAGCCGCCCTAAGAGGGTTCGGCTTC	CASSELEGLAALRGFGF
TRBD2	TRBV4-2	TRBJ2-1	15	TGTGCCAGCAGCCAAGGGGGACTAGCGTTCGATGAGCAGTTCTTC	CASSQGGLAFDEQFF
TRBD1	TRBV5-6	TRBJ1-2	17	TGTGCCAGCAGCTCGCGGGACAGGGTATTAGTAGGCTATGGCTACACCTTC	CASSSRDRVLVGYGYTF
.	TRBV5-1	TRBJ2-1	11	TGCGCCAGCAGCCAAAACAATGAGCAGTTCTTC	CASSQNNEQFF